This TCR beta chain was sequenced in a study of radiation and T cells in renal cell carcinoma. Study results and caveats: Compared with controls, irradiated tumors had more, larger dominant CDR3 motifs. Only small tumor regions of 0.85 to 1 g were sampled.

Treatment in this sample: treatment-naive control, cytoreductive nephrectomy. Clear cell pathology was present in this patient's renal cell carcinoma. Control tumors came from a handful of females and 11 males, aged about 35 to 82. Germline V gene sequence: CDR1 SNHLY, CDR2 FYNNEI. V lost 9 bases to trimming and J lost 0 bases; unmatched junction nucleotides: 1. The CDR3 runs to 12 residues. Some clones are missing from TCRdb's copy, which holds only in-frame ones; the method was immunoSEQ multiplex PCR. The sample lists about 7,900 clones, around 60% occurring once. As regards this clone: Its antigen remains unknown.

This sequence originates from a woman aged 70-85 years with renal cell carcinoma. Sequencing was performed on tumor tissue, taken from a patient whose treatment was nephrectomy without radiotherapy. V is TRBV2 and J is TRBJ1-1, with 7 positions matching TRBD1. CDR3 bases: TGTGCCAGAGACAGGGTGAACACTGAAGCTTTCTTT. Encoded protein: CARDRVNTEAFF.